Below, one T cell receptor beta chain is given with its context. V shed 6 bases, J shed 0 bases, and the junction held 8 bases outside the gene matches. This CDR3 contains 15 residues. Germline assignment: CDR1 SNHLY and CDR2 FYNNEI. Residents of approximately 25 US areas, aged 18 to 89 years, made up the participants. Cohort 3 donors counted as recovered after two negative PCRs, clearance, or resolved symptoms. This specimen belongs to a study of blood T cell repertoires in COVID-19. Study overall: Donors in the United States, Italy and Spain gave samples during acute or convalescent COVID-19.

As originally analysed: Reference gene primer amplification in the assay estimated nucleated cell counts. Some clones are missing from TCRdb's copy, which holds only in-frame ones; the method was immunoSEQ multiplex PCR. V and J calls plus clone size are reproduced from that table; the DNA served to infer D and trimming. This table has more than 250,000 clones, around 87% appearing once. The sample was PBMCs or T cells enriched from blood (not recorded which). This TCR derives from a woman under 40 who had recovered from COVID-19. The genes are TRBV2 and TRBJ2-7, with 7 bases aligning to TRBD1. This CDR3 reads CASREWDSFSYEQYF. The DNA of the CDR3 is TGTGCCAGCAGGGAATGGGACAGCTTCTCCTACGAGCAGTACTTC.